This TCR beta chain was found in a study of blood T cell repertoires in COVID-19. Study at large: The United States, Italy and Spain provided the acute and convalescent COVID-19 samples.

TCRdb's table, derived via immunoSEQ multiplex PCR, lists solely in-frame clones and lacks some. The sample lists approximately 490,000 clones; less than 90% were seen once. The V gene end was trimmed by 1 base and the J gene end by 5 bases; junction bases not matched to a gene: 8. Germline V gives CDR1 LGHDT, CDR2 YNNKEL (reference sequence). The CDR3 is 16 residues long. Adults between about 18 and 89 years of age took part from fewer than 30 US areas. Either two negative PCRs, clearance, or symptom resolution qualified Cohort 3 donors as recovered. This sequence originates from a woman in her fifties or sixties who had recovered from COVID-19. This chain joins TRBV3-1 (or the pseudogene TRBV3-2) and TRBJ2-3; 8 bases match TRBD1. Sequencing used PBMCs or T cells enriched from blood (not recorded which). The CDR3 loop reads CASSQGIATGGDTQYF. The CDR3 DNA is TGTGCCAGCAGCCAAGGAATCGCTACAGGGGGAGATACGCAGTATTTT.